Sequencing of this T cell receptor (beta chain) was carried out in a study of naive and memory T cell subsets. The SP2 primer and nested alpha and beta constant region primers amplified ligated cDNA in four rounds. Alpha and beta constant region primers primed reverse transcription for blood and skin samples. TCRdb analysed the 5' RACE reads with MiXCR anew, one entry per CDR3 protein. Here the sample spans about 48,000 distinct CDR3 sequences, around 5% being singletons. Study-level points and caveats: The RNA method is potentially sensitive to activation and differentiation changes.

TCR cDNA received a 3' ligated oligonucleotide that carried a UMI. Whole-blood samples were 2 to 2.5 ml of peripheral blood from healthy adult volunteers. On this clonotype itself: Its matching antigen is unknown. Being one base from a much bigger clone, this may be a read error. The missing conserved phenylalanine or tryptophan at the end of this CDR3 makes a read error likely.

Germline V gene lookup returns CDR1 SQVTM and CDR2 ANQGSEA. This CDR3 is 11 amino acids long. The V end was cut by 4 bases, the J end by 5 bases, with 9 bases between. The chain has TRBV29-1 and TRBJ2-7; D call uncertain. The sequence was collected from a female donor in good health. CDR3 sequence: CSVGVAHEQYS. CDR3 nucleotides: TGCAGCGTTGGGGTAGCCCACGAGCAGTACTCC.